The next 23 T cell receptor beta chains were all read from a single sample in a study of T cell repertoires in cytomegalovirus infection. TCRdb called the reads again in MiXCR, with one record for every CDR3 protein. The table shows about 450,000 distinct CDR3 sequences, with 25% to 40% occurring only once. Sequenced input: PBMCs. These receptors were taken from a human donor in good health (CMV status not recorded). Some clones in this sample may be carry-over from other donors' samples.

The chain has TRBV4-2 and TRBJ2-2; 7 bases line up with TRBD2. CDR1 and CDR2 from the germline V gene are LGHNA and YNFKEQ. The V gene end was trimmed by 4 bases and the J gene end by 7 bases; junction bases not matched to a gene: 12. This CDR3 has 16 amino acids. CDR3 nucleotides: TGTGCCAGCAGCCCTTGGGGAGGGCTAACGGACGGGGAGCTGTTTTTT. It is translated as CASSPWGGLTDGELFF.

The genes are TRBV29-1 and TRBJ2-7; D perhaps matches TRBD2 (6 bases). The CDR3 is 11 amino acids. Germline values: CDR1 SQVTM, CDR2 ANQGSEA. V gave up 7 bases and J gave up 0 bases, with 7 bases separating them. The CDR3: CSAGSSYEQYF. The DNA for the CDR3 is TGCAGCGCCGGGAGCTCCTACGAGCAGTACTTC.

The DNA of the CDR3 is TGCAGTGCTTTAGGCCGAAAAGAGACCCAGTACTTC. Encoded protein: CSALGRKETQYF. The chain links TRBV20-1 to TRBJ2-5; D remains ambiguous. Trimming pared 5 bases from V and 3 bases from J, leaving 10 bases between. This CDR3 is 12 amino acids long. Germline V gene sequence: CDR1 DFQATT, CDR2 SNEGSKA (reference sequence).

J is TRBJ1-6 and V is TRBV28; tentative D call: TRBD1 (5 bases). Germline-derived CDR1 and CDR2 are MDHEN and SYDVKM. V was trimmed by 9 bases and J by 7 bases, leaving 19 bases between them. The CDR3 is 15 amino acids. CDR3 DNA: TGTGCCAGTTCTGTCGCGGGACGTCTGAATTCACCCCTCCACTTT. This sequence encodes CASSVAGRLNSPLHF.

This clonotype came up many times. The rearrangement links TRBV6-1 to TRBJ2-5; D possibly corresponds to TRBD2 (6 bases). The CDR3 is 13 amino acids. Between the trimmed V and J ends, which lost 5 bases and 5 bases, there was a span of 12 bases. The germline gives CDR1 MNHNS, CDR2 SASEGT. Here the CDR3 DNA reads TGTGCCAGCAGTCAAGGACTAATCGAGACCCAGTACTTC. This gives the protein CASSQGLIETQYF.

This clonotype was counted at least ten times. The CDR3 DNA is TGTGCCAGCAGCCAGCGGGTGGAGGGAGAGACCCAGTACTTC. Its protein product is CASSQRVEGETQYF. V usage is TRBV7-9 and J usage is TRBJ2-5, with D perhaps TRBD2 (6 bases). With 5 bases removed from V and 4 bases from J, the gap between germline ends came to 14 bases. CDR3 length equals 14 residues. CDR1 and CDR2 from the germline V gene are SEHNR and FQNEAQ (reference sequence).

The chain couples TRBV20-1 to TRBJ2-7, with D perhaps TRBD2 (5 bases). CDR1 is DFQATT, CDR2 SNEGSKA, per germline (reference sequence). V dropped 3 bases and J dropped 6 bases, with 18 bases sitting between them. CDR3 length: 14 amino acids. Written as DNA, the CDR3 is TGCAGTGCTAGGGACCTTAGAGGGAACTGCGAGCAGTACTTC. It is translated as CSARDLRGNCEQYF.

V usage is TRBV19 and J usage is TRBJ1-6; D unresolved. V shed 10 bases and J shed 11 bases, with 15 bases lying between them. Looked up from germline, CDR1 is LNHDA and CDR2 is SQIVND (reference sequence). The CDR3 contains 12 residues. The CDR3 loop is CATDPGSPPLHF. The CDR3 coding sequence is TGTGCCACCGATCCGGGGTCACCACCCCTCCACTTT.

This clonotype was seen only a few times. The CDR3 loop is CASSYILTGELFF. CDR3 nucleotide sequence: TGTGCCAGCAGTTACATCCTGACCGGGGAGCTGTTTTTT. The V gene is TRBV6-2 or TRBV6-3, the J gene TRBJ2-2, with D unclear. The germline V gene has CDR1 MNHEY and CDR2 SVGEGT. The CDR3 runs 13 residues. V lost 2 bases to trimming and J lost 5 bases, with 6 bases between them.

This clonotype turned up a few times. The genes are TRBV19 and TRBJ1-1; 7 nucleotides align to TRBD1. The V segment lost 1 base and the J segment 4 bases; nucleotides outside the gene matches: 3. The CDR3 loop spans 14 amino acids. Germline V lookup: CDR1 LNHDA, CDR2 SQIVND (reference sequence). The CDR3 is CASSIGGGSTEAFF. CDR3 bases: TGTGCCAGTAGTATAGGAGGGGGCTCCACTGAAGCTTTCTTT.

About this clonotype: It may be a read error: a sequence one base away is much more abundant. Here the CDR3 DNA reads TGCGCCAGCAGCCCTGAACCCCCCTACGAGCAGTACTTC. This codes for CASSPEPPYEQYF. The chain carries TRBV5-1 and TRBJ2-7; D is unclear. V lost 4 bases and J 2 bases, leaving 10 bases between the germline ends. The CDR3 has 13 residues. CDR1 and CDR2 from the germline V gene are SGHRS and YFSETQ.

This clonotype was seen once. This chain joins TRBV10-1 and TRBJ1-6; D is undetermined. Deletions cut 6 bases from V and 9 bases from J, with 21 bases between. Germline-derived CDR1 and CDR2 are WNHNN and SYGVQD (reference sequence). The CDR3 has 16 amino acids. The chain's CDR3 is CASRTTCLVSGSPLHF. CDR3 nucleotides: TGCGCCAGCAGGACTACCTGTCTCGTTAGCGGTTCACCCCTCCACTTT.

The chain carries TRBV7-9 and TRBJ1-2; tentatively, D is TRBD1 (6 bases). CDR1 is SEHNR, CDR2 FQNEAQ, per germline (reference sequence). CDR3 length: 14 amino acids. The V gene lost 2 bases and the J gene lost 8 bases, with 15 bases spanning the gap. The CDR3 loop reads CASSLIRGDGGYTF. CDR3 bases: TGTGCCAGCAGCTTAATCAGGGGCGACGGGGGCTACACCTTC.

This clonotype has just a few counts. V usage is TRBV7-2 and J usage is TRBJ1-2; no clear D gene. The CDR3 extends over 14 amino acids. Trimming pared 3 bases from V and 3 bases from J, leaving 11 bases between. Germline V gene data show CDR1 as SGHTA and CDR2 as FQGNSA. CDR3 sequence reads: CASSFYSVDYGYTF. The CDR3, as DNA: TGTGCCAGCAGCTTTTACAGCGTCGACTATGGCTACACCTTC. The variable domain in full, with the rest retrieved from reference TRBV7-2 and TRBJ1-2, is GAGVSQSPSNKVTEKGKDVELRCDPISGHTALYWYRQSLGQGLEFLIYFQGNSAPDKSGLPSDRFSAERTGGSVSTLTIQRTQQEDSAVYLCASSFYSVDYGYTFGSGTRLTVV.

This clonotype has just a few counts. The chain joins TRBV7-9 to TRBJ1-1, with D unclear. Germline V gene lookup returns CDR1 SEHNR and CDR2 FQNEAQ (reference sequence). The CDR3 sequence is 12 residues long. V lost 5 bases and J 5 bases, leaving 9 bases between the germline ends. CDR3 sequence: CASSRRWTEAFF. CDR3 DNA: TGTGCCAGCAGCCGGAGGTGGACTGAAGCTTTCTTT.

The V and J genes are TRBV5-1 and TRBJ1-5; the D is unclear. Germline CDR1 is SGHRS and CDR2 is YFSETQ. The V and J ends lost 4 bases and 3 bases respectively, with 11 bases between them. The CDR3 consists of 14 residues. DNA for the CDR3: TGCGCCAGCAGCCTAGACGGGCTCAATCAGCCCCAGCATTTT. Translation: CASSLDGLNQPQHF.

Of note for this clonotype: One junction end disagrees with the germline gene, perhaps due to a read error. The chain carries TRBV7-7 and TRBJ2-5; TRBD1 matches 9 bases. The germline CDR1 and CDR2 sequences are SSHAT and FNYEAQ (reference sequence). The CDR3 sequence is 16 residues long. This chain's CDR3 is CASSPSMGQGYETQYF. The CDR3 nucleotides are TGTGCTAGCAGCCCCAGTATGGGACAGGGTTATGAGACCCAGTACTTC. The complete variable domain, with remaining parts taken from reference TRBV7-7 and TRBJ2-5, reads GAGVSQSPRYKVTKRGQDVTLRCDPISSHATLYWYQQALGQGPEFLTYFNYEAQPDKSGLPSDRFSAERPEGSISTLTIQRTEQRDSAMYRCASSPSMGQGYETQYFGPGTRLLVL.

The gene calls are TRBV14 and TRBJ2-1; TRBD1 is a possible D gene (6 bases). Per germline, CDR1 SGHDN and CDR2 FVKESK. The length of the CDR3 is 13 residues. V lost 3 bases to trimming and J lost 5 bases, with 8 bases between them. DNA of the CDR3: TGTGCCAGCAGCCAGAGACAGGACAATGAGCAGTTCTTC. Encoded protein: CASSQRQDNEQFF.

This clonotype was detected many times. The DNA of the CDR3 is TGTGCCAGCAGCTTAAAGGGTCAACCAACGGCTTTCTTT. Its translation: CASSLKGQPTAFF. The chain couples TRBV7-2 to TRBJ1-1; D gene uncertain. The germline V gene encodes CDR1 SGHTA and CDR2 FQGNSA. V was clipped by 2 bases and J by 11 bases, with 15 bases between them. This CDR3 has 13 amino acids.

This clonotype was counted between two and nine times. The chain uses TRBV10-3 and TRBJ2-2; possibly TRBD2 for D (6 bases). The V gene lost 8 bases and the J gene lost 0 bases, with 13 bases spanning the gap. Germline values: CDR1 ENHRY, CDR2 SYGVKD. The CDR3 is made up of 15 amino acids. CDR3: CAIGGGKANTGELFF. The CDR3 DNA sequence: TGTGCCATCGGTGGGGGGAAAGCGAACACCGGGGAGCTGTTTTTT.

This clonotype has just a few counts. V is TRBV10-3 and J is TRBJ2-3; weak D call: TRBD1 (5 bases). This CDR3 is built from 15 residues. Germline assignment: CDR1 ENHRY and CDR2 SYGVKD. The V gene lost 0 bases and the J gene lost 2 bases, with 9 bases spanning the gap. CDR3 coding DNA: TGTGCCATCAGTGAGTCGGGGCAGCTCACAGATACGCAGTATTTT. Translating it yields CAISESGQLTDTQYF.

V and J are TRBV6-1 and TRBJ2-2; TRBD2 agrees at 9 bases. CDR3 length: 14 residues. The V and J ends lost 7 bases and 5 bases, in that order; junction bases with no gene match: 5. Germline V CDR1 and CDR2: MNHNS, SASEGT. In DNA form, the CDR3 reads TGTGCCAGCATTCTACTAGCGGGTACCGGGGAGCTGTTTTTT. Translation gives CASILLAGTGELFF.

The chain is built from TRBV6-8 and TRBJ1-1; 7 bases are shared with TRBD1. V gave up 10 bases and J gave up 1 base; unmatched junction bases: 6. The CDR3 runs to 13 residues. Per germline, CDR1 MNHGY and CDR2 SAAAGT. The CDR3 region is CATRQGRNTEAFF. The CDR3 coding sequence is TGTGCCACCCGACAGGGAAGGAACACTGAAGCTTTCTTT.